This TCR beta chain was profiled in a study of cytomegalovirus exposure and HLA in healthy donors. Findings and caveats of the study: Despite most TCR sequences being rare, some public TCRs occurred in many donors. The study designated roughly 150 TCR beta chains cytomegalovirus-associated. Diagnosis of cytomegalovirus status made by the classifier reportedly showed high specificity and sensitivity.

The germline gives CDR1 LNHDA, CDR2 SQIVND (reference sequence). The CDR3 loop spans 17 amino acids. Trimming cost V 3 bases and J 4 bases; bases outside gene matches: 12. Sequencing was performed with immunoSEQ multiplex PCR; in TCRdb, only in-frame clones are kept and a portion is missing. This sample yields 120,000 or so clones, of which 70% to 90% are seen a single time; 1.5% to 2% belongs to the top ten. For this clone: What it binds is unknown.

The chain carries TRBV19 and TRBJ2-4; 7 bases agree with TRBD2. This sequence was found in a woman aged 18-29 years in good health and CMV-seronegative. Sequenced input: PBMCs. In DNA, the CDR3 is TGTGCCAGTAGTATTTGGGGCGGGGGTACAACAAAAAACATTCAGTACTTC. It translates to CASSIWGGGTTKNIQYF.